A single sample is the source of the 3 T cell receptor beta chains below, sequenced in a study of T cell clonotyping in hematopoietic cell transplantation. Sequencing was performed with immunoSEQ multiplex PCR; in TCRdb, only in-frame clones are kept and a portion is missing. The table has about 10,000 clones, about half seen once; the top ten hold 10% to 15%. The material was peripheral blood mononuclear cells, obtained 100 days after allogeneic stem cell transplant. These receptors originate from a female patient aged 45-60 years who had an allogeneic stem cell transplant from an unrelated donor, so the T cells may come from the graft donor. Some clones in this sample may be carry-over from other donors' samples.

V and J are TRBV7-9 and TRBJ1-5; D gene uncertain. Per the germline V gene, CDR1 is SEHNR and CDR2 is FQNEAQ (reference sequence). V dropped 4 bases and J dropped 0 bases, with 13 bases sitting between them. The CDR3 totals 16 residues. CDR3 sequence (DNA): TGTGCCAGCAGCTCCCTTCGCGGGGATAGCAATCAGCCCCAGCATTTT. Translating it yields CASSSLRGDSNQPQHF.

The gene calls are TRBV30 and TRBJ1-1, with D hard to call. The CDR3 has 13 amino acids. The V gene lost 5 bases and the J gene lost 0 bases, with 10 bases spanning the gap. CDR1 is GTSNPN, CDR2 SVGIG, per germline (reference sequence). The DNA for the CDR3 is TGTGCCTGGGTTCACGAGATGAACACTGAAGCTTTCTTT. It translates to CAWVHEMNTEAFF. Full variable domain (missing parts from reference TRBV30 and TRBJ1-1): SQTIHQWPATLVQPVGSPLSLECTVEGTSNPNLYWYRQAAGRGLQLLFYSVGIGQISSEVPQNLSASRPQDRQFILSSKKLLLSDSGFYLCAWVHEMNTEAFFGQGTRLTVV.

This chain links TRBV6-5 with TRBJ1-2, with 7 bases that match TRBD1. The CDR3 spans 11 residues. Germline values: CDR1 MNHEY, CDR2 SVGAGI. After removal of 6 bases from V and 9 bases from J, the junction contained 4 bases not matched to a gene. Here the CDR3 reads CASRDRESYTF. The CDR3 DNA is TGTGCCAGCAGAGACAGGGAGAGCTACACCTTC.